This T cell receptor beta chain emerged from a study of shared clonotypes between healthy human individuals. Recent acute infections and vaccinations were absent in the healthy HIV-negative adult donors. Roughly 90 million PBMCs served as the genomic DNA source for unsorted samples. V was clipped by 4 bases and J by 10 bases; unmatched bases: 6. The CDR3 contains 14 residues. Per the germline V gene, CDR1 is SGHDT and CDR2 is YYEEEE. The table came from immunoSEQ multiplex PCR; TCRdb's copy has only in-frame clones and leaves some out. The table has some 490,000 clones, around 73% seen once. The sample consisted of PBMCs. The rearrangement uses TRBV5-6 and TRBJ1-6, with 9 bases lining up with TRBD1. This receptor was identified in a woman aged 40 to 49 in good health. Some clones in this sample may be carry-over from other donors' samples. CDR3 DNA: TGTGCCAGCAGCGGCCGGGACAGGGAGTCACCCCTCCACTTT. It encodes CASSGRDRESPLHF.